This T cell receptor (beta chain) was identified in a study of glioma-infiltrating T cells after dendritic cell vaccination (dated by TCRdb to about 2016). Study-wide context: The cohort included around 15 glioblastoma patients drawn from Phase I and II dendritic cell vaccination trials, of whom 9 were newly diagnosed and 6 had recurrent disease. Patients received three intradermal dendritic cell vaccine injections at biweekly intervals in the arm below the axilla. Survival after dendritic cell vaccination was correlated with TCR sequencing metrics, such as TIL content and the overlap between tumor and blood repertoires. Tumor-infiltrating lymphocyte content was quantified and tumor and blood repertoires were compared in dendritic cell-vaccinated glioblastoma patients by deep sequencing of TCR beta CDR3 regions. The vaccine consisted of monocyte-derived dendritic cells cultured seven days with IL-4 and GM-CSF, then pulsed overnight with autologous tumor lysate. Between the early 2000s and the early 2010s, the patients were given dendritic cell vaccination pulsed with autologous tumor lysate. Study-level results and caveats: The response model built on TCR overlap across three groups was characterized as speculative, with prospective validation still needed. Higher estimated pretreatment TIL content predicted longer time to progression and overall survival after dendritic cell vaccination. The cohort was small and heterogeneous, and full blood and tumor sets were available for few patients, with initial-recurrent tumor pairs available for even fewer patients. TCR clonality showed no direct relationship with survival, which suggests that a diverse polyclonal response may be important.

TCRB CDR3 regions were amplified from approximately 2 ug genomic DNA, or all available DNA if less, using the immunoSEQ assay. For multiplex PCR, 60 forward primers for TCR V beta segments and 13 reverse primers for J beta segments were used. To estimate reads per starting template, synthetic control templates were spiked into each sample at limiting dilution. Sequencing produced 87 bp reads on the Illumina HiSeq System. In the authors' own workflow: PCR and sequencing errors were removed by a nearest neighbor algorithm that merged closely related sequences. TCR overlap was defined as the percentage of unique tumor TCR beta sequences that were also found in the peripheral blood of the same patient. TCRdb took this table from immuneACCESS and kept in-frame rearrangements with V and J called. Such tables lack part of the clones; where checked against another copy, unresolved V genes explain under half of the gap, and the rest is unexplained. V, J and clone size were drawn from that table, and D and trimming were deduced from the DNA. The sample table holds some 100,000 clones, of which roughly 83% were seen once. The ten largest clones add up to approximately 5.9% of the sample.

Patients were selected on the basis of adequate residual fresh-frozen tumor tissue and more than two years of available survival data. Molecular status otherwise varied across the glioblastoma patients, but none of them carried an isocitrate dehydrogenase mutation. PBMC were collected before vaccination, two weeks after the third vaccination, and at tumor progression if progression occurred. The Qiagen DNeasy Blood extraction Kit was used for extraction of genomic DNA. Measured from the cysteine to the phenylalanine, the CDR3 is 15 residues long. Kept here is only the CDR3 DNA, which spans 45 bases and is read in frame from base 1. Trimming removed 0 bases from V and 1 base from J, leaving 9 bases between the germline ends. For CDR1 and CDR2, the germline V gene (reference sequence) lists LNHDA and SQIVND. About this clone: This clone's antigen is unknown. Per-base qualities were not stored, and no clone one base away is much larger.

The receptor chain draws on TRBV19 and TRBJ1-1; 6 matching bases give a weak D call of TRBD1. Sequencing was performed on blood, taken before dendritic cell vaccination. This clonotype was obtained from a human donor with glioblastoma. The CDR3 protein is CASSIDGGANTEAFF. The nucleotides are TGTGCCAGTAGTATAGACGGGGGGGCGAACACTGAAGCTTTCTTT.